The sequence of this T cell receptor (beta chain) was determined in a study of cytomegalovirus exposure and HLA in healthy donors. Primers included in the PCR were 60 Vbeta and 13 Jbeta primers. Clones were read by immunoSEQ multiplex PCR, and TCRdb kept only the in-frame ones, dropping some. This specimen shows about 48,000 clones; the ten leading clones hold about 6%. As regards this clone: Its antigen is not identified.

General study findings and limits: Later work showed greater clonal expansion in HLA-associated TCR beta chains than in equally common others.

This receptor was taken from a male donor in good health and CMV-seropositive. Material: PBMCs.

The CDR3 DNA sequence: TGTGCCACCGCTGGGGAGACACACGAGCAGTACTTC. Protein sequence: CATAGETHEQYF. The rearrangement links TRBV10-3 to TRBJ2-7, with a possible D match to TRBD2 (5 bases). CDR1 and CDR2 (germline): ENHRY, SYGVKD. V lost 10 bases, J lost 5 bases, and 15 bases lay in between. The CDR3 loop spans 12 amino acids.